Listed below are T cell receptor beta chains from one sample, sequenced in a study of blood T cell repertoires in COVID-19. Profiled with immunoSEQ multiplex PCR; TCRdb holds only in-frame clones, not every one. This sample carries under 500,000 clones, 85% to 90% of them seen once, and the ten largest clones take roughly 4.3%. Input material: peripheral blood. These receptors were taken from a woman aged 25 to 39 with acute or convalescent COVID-19. Both conserved end residues are part of each CDR3. The D gene is left open where the match is weak. Expanded clones are given a class, and other clones once, few, many or no size at all.

V gene,J gene,clone size,D gene,CDR3 DNA,CDR3 protein
TRBV2,TRBJ2-3,.,TRBD2,TGTGCCAGCCGAGCGGGGGGGTACACAGATACGCAGTATTTT,CASRAGGYTDTQYF
TRBV25-1,TRBJ2-7,once,.,TGTGCCAGCAGTGGAGGGAGTGAGCAGTACTTC,CASSGGSEQYF
TRBV9,TRBJ1-6,.,.,TGTGCCAGCAGCCCCACGGACAGCCGCTTTAACAATTCACCCCTCCACTTT,CASSPTDSRFNNSPLHF
TRBV7-9,TRBJ2-3,.,.,TGTGCCAGCAGCTACCGGGGGGCCCTCACAGATACGCAGTATTTT,CASSYRGALTDTQYF
TRBV14,TRBJ2-1,once,.,TGTGCCAGCAGCCAAGACCTGTACAATGAGCAGTTCTTC,CASSQDLYNEQFF
TRBV5-8,TRBJ2-7,.,.,TGTGCCAGCAGCTCTGGAGTTTTGGCTCGGGGGAACGAGCAGTACTTC,CASSSGVLARGNEQYF
TRBV19,TRBJ1-6,.,TRBD1,TGTGCCAGTAGTGCAGGGGGCAATTCACCCCTCCACTTT,CASSAGGNSPLHF
TRBV5-4,TRBJ2-5,.,.,TGTGCCAGCAGCTTAGAGGGTACCCGAACCAAGGCGTACTTACAAGAGACCCAGTACTTC,CASSLEGTRTKAYLQETQYF
TRBV19,TRBJ1-1,.,.,TGTGCCAGTAGGACAGCCGGGAACACTGAAGCTTTCTTT,CASRTAGNTEAFF
TRBV18,TRBJ2-6,.,.,TGTGCCAGCTCCCGGGAACAGGGGGCCAACGTCCTGACTTTC,CASSREQGANVLTF
TRBV6-4,TRBJ2-7,.,.,TGTGCCAGCAGGGCAAGGGGTAGGAGCGACGAGCAGTACTTC,CASRARGRSDEQYF
TRBV10-3,TRBJ2-7,.,TRBD1,TGTGCCATCAGTGTGGTGTTGGGACAGTACCACGAGCAGTACTTC,CAISVVLGQYHEQYF
TRBV28,TRBJ2-7,.,.,TGTGCCAGCAGTATGGGCATTTCCTACGAGCAGTACTTC,CASSMGISYEQYF
TRBV18,TRBJ1-4,.,TRBD1,TGTGCCAGCTCACCAGACAGGGTGGAAGGGAAACTGTTTTTT,CASSPDRVEGKLFF
TRBV7-3,TRBJ2-2,.,TRBD1,TGTGCCAGCAGCCGCACAGGGGGCGACACCGGGGAGCTGTTTTTT,CASSRTGGDTGELFF
TRBV6-5,TRBJ1-2,.,.,TGTGCCAGCAGTTACGTTAGGACGGGATTTAACTATGGCTACACCTTC,CASSYVRTGFNYGYTF
TRBV25-1,TRBJ1-1,.,.,TGTGCCAGTAGTCCGCGGGGGGCCGGAGGGGAAGCTTTCTTT,CASSPRGAGGEAFF
TRBV7-3,TRBJ2-1,.,TRBD1,TGTGCCAGCAGCTTAAAGGCAGGGGGCTTTGATGAGCAGTTCTTC,CASSLKAGGFDEQFF
TRBV3-1/TRBV3-2,TRBJ1-1,.,.,TGTGCCAGCAGCCAACCACAAGGACAGATCCCAGGCGCTGAAGCTTTCTTT,CASSQPQGQIPGAEAFF
TRBV5-1,TRBJ1-1,.,.,TGCGCCAGCAGCCCTACAGGGAGTCGGACTGAAGCTTTCTTT,CASSPTGSRTEAFF
TRBV6-5,TRBJ1-4,.,.,TGTGCCAGCAGTCCAATCGCAGGCTTTAATGAAAAACTGTTTTTT,CASSPIAGFNEKLFF
TRBV28,TRBJ1-1,.,TRBD1,TGTGCCACTACCGGGACAGGGGGTTTTATGAACACTGAAGCTTTCTTT,CATTGTGGFMNTEAFF
TRBV9,TRBJ2-3,.,TRBD2,TGTGCCAGCAGCGTAGGCGGGGGGAGCACAGATACGCAGTATTTT,CASSVGGGSTDTQYF
TRBV5-1,TRBJ1-2,.,.,TGCGCCAGCAGCTTGGGGATGGGACTGGACTATGGCTACACCTTC,CASSLGMGLDYGYTF
TRBV19,TRBJ1-4,.,TRBD1,TGTGCCAGTACCACGGGACAGGGTCGGTATGAAAAACTGTTTTTT,CASTTGQGRYEKLFF
TRBV5-1,TRBJ2-7,.,TRBD1,TGCGCCAGCAGCTTCGACAGGGCCCCCTACGAGCAGTACTTC,CASSFDRAPYEQYF
TRBV6-6,TRBJ1-3,.,TRBD1,TGTGCCAGTGGGACAGGCAGATTCACCATATATTTT,CASGTGRFTIYF
TRBV6-6,TRBJ2-7,once,.,TGTGCCAGCAGTTCTCCCGGGACTGTGTCCTACGAGCAGTACTTC,CASSSPGTVSYEQYF
TRBV10-2,TRBJ1-5,.,.,TGCGCCAGCAGTGAGGAGGGTGCGATCGCTCAGCCCCAGCATTTT,CASSEEGAIAQPQHF
TRBV18,TRBJ1-5,few,.,TGTGCCAGCTCACCAAATACGGGCAATCAGCCCCAGCATTTT,CASSPNTGNQPQHF
TRBV3-1/TRBV3-2,TRBJ2-1,.,TRBD1,TGTGCCAGCAGCCTCCGGGACAGGGGCAATGAGCAGTTCTTC,CASSLRDRGNEQFF
TRBV5-1,TRBJ2-7,.,.,TGCGCCAGCAGCCCCTACAGGGTCGAGACCTACGAGCAGTACTTC,CASSPYRVETYEQYF
TRBV9,TRBJ1-4,.,.,TGTGCCAGCAGCGTAGCGGGGGGAGATGAAAAACTGTTTTTT,CASSVAGGDEKLFF
TRBV5-1,TRBJ2-5,.,TRBD1,TGCGCCAGCAGCTTGGGGACAGGGGGCTGGGGGTACCAAGAGACCCAGTACTTC,CASSLGTGGWGYQETQYF
TRBV28,TRBJ1-1,.,.,TGTGCCAGCAGTTTAACAGGATACAGCACTGAAGCTTTCTTT,CASSLTGYSTEAFF
TRBV18,TRBJ2-7,.,TRBD1,TGTGCCAGCTCATCGCTCCATCCCGGGACAGGGGGTTCGCAAGAGCAGTACTTC,CASSSLHPGTGGSQEQYF
TRBV19,TRBJ1-5,.,.,TGTGCCAGTAGTATAAACCCAAATCGGCAGGGTTTCATTCAGCCCCAGCATTTT,CASSINPNRQGFIQPQHF
TRBV2,TRBJ1-2,.,.,TGTGCCAGCAGTAAAGGGGGAGGGCTTGACTATGGCTACACCTTC,CASSKGGGLDYGYTF
TRBV29-1,TRBJ1-2,.,TRBD1,TGCAGCGTTTATGCACAGGGGGCTAACTATGGCTACACCTTC,CSVYAQGANYGYTF
TRBV28,TRBJ1-6,.,.,TGTGCCAGCAGTTTGCAAAGGGGAGGTTCACCCCTCCACTTT,CASSLQRGGSPLHF
TRBV6-5,TRBJ2-3,.,TRBD2,TGTGCCAGCCGGACTAGCCTTAGCACAGATACGCAGTATTTT,CASRTSLSTDTQYF
TRBV5-8,TRBJ2-3,.,.,TGTGCCAGCACCGAAACAAGACAGAGCTACACAGATACGCAGTATTTT,CASTETRQSYTDTQYF
TRBV19,TRBJ1-5,.,TRBD1,TGTGCCCGCCCCAAGGGACAGCCCCCGGAAATCGGCAATCAGCCCCAGCATTTT,CARPKGQPPEIGNQPQHF
TRBV11-2,TRBJ1-6,.,.,TGTGCCAGCAGCTTAGGATCAGGGCCGTATTCACCCCTCCACTTT,CASSLGSGPYSPLHF
TRBV2,TRBJ2-2,.,TRBD1,TGTGCCAGCAGACCACAGGGGATCACCGGGGAGCTGTTTTTT,CASRPQGITGELFF
TRBV7-2,TRBJ2-5,.,.,TGTGCCAGCAGCTTACTAACTCAAGAGACCCAGTACTTC,CASSLLTQETQYF
TRBV25-1,TRBJ2-7,.,.,TGTGCCAGCAGTGAATACCGCGAGCAGTACTTC,CASSEYREQYF
TRBV19,TRBJ2-1,.,TRBD1,TGTGCCAGTAGACCGGGACAGGGTCGCAATGAGCAGTTCTTC,CASRPGQGRNEQFF
TRBV2,TRBJ1-4,.,.,TGTGCCAGCAGTGACAGGGTTGAAAAACTGTTTTTT,CASSDRVEKLFF
TRBV9,TRBJ1-6,.,TRBD1,TGTGCCAGCAGCGTAGAAGCAGGGGGCAGGTCACCCCTCCACTTT,CASSVEAGGRSPLHF
TRBV10-1,TRBJ2-3,.,TRBD2,TGCGCCAGCAGTGAATCGCGGGGGGCCGCAGATACGCAGTATTTT,CASSESRGAADTQYF
TRBV4-1,TRBJ1-4,.,.,TGCGCCAGCAGCCAAGATTCGGGGAGGGATGAAAAACTGTTTTTT,CASSQDSGRDEKLFF
TRBV29-1,TRBJ1-1,many,.,TGCAGCGTTGAGGACAGTCTTCAAGCTTTCTTT,CSVEDSLQAFF
TRBV11-2,TRBJ2-7,.,TRBD1,TGTGCCAGCAGCCCGGACAGGGTAAGGGAGCAGTACTTC,CASSPDRVREQYF
TRBV19,TRBJ2-1,.,TRBD1,TGTGCCAGTAGTAAGGGACAGGGAGGCTACAATGAGCAGTTCTTC,CASSKGQGGYNEQFF
TRBV19,TRBJ2-2,.,TRBD2,TGTGCCAGTAAGACTAGCGGGGGGGCCTCGGTCACCGGGGAGCTGTTTTTT,CASKTSGGASVTGELFF
TRBV7-2,TRBJ1-6,few,TRBD1,TGTGCCAGCAGCCCAGCAAGGGACAGGGGTAGGAATTCACCCCTCCACTTT,CASSPARDRGRNSPLHF
TRBV28,TRBJ2-7,.,TRBD1,TGTGCCAGCAGCTTAGACAGGGGCCCCATCTACGAGCAGTACTTC,CASSLDRGPIYEQYF